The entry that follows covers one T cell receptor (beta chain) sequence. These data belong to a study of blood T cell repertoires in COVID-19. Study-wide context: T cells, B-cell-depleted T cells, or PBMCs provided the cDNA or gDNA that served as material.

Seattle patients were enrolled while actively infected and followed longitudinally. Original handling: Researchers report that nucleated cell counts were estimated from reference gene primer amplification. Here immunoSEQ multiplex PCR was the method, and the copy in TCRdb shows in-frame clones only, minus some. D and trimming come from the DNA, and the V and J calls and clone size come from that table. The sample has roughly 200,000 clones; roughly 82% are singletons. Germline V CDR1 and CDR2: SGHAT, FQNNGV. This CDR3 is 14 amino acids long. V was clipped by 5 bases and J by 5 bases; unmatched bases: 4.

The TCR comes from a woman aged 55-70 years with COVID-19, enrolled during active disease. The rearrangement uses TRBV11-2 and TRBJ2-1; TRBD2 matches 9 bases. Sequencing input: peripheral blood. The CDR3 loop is CASSASGVNNEQFF. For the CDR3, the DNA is TGTGCCAGCAGCGCTAGCGGGGTTAACAATGAGCAGTTCTTC.